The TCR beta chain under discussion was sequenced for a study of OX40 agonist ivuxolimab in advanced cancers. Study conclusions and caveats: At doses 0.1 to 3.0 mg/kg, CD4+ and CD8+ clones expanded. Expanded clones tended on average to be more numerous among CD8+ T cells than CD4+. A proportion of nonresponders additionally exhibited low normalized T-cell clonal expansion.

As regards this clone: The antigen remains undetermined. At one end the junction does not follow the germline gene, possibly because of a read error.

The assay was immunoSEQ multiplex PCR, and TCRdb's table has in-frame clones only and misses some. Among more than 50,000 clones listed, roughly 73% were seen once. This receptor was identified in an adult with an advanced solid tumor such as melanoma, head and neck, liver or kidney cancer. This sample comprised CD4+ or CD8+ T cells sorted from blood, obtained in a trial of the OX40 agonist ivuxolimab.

The CDR3 DNA reads as TGTGCCGGCAGCCCCGGACAGGGGGATTCACCCCTCCACTTT. Encoded protein: CAGSPGQGDSPLHF. This rearrangement joins TRBV13 to TRBJ1-6; 10 bases match TRBD1. The CDR3 sequence is 14 residues long. CDR1 PRHDT and CDR2 FYEKMQ come from the germline V gene (reference sequence). Full variable domain (remainder filled in from reference TRBV13 and TRBJ1-6): AAGVIQSPRHLIKEKRETATLKCYPIPRHDTVYWYQQGPGQDPQFLISFYEKMQSDKGSIPDRFSAQQFSDYHSELNMSSLELGDSALYFCAGSPGQGDSPLHFGNGTRLTVT.